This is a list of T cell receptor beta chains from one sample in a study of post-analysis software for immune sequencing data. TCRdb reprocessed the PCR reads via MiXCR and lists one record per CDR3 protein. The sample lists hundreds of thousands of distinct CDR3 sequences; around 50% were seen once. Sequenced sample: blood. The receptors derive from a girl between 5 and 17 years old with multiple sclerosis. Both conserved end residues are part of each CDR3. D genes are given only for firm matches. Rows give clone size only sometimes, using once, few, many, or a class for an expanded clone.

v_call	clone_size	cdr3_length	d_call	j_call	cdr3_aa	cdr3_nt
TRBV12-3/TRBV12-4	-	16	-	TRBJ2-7	CASSLSGVDREYEQYF	TGTGCCAGCAGTTTATCCGGGGTAGACCGGGAGTACGAGCAGTACTTC
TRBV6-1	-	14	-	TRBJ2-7	CASSVNLPPTKQYF	TGTGCCAGCAGTGTGAATCTCCCGCCTACGAAGCAGTACTTC
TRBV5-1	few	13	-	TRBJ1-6	CASSLAGYSPLHF	TGCGCCAGCAGCTTGGCCGGATATTCACCCCTCCACTTT
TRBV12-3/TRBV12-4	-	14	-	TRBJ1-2	CASSPGSLGGGYTF	TGTGCCAGCAGCCCAGGTTCATTAGGAGGCGGCTACACCTTC
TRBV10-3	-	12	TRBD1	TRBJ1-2	CAIGQGENGYTF	TGTGCCATCGGACAGGGGGAGAATGGCTACACCTTC
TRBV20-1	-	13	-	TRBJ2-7	CSADPERGDEQYF	TGCAGTGCCGATCCCGAGAGGGGCGACGAGCAGTACTTC
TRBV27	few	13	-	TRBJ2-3	CASSLGPLDTQYF	TGTGCCAGCAGTTTAGGCCCCCTGGATACGCAGTATTTT
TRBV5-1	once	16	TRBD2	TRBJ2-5	CAGSLEAGGPRETQYF	TGCGCCGGCAGCCTGGAAGCGGGAGGGCCACGAGAGACCCAGTACTTC
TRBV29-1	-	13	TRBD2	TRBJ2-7	CSVLSGGSNEQYF	TGCAGCGTTCTCAGCGGGGGGTCGAACGAGCAGTACTTC
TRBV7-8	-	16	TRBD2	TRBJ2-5	CASSLGITSGKETQYF	TGTGCCAGCAGCTTAGGAATTACTAGCGGAAAAGAGACCCAGTACTTC
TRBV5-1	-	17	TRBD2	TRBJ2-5	CASSSGTSGRTRETQYF	TGCGCCAGCAGCTCTGGGACTAGCGGGAGGACCCGAGAGACCCAGTACTTC
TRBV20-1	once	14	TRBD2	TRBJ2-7	CSAILAGSSYEQYF	TGCAGTGCTATACTAGCGGGGAGCTCCTACGAGCAGTACTTC
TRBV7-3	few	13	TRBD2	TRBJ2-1	CASSKKASGEQFF	TGTGCCAGCAGCAAAAAGGCTAGCGGAGAGCAGTTCTTC
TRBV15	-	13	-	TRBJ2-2	CATSRDRRGELFF	TGTGCCACCAGCAGAGATAGGAGGGGGGAGCTGTTTTTT
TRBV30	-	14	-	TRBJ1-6	CAWSDLEGGSPLHF	TGTGCCTGGAGTGACCTGGAGGGGGGATCACCCCTCCACTTT
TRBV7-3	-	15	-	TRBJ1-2	CASSPLTRWNYGYTF	TGTGCCAGCAGCCCTCTCACACGCTGGAACTATGGCTACACCTTC
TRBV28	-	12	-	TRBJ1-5	CASSSYSQPQHF	TGTGCCAGCAGTTCTTACAGTCAGCCCCAGCATTTT
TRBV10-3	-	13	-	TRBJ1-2	CAISPPGFYGYTF	TGTGCCATCAGTCCTCCAGGGTTCTATGGCTACACCTTC
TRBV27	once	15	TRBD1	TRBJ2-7	CASSLKNRDSNKQYF	TGTGCCAGCAGTCTCAAAAACCGGGACAGCAACAAGCAGTACTTC
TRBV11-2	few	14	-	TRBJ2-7	CASSLDRELYEQYF	TGTGCCAGCAGCTTAGATAGGGAACTCTACGAGCAGTACTTC
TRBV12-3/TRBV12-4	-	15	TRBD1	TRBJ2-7	CASSIGQGLSYEQYF	TGTGCCAGCAGTATTGGACAGGGCCTCTCCTACGAGCAGTACTTC
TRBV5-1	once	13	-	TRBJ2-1	CASRIPPGDEQFF	TGCGCCAGCAGGATCCCGCCGGGGGATGAGCAGTTCTTC
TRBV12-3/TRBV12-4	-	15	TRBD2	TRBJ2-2	CASKSGVANTGELFF	TGTGCCAGCAAAAGCGGGGTGGCGAACACCGGGGAGCTGTTTTTT
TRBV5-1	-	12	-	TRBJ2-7	CASIGGSYEQYF	TGCGCCAGCATCGGAGGCTCCTACGAGCAGTACTTC
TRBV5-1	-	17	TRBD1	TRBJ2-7	CASKGQGPGLITYEQYF	TGCGCCAGCAAGGGACAGGGGCCGGGTTTAATCACCTACGAGCAGTACTTC
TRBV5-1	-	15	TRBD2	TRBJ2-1	CASSFSGGGGNEQFF	TGCGCCAGCAGCTTTAGCGGAGGCGGGGGGAATGAGCAGTTCTTC
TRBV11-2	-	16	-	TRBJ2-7	CASSLLSGGRAFEQYF	TGTGCCAGCAGCTTACTTTCCGGGGGCAGGGCCTTCGAGCAGTACTTC
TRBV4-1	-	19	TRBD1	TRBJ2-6	CASSQDRAGGASGANVLTF	TGCGCCAGCAGCCAAGATCGGGCAGGGGGCGCTTCTGGGGCCAACGTCCTGACTTTC
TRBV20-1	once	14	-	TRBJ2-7	CSAYGGGSSYEQYF	TGCAGTGCTTACGGGGGCGGTTCCTCCTACGAGCAGTACTTC
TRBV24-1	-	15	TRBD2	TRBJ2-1	CATSDGTSGTDEQFF	TGTGCCACCAGTGACGGGACTAGCGGGACTGATGAGCAGTTCTTC
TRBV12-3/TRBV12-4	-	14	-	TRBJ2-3	CASSPRPPWDTQYF	TGTGCCAGCAGTCCACGACCCCCTTGGGATACGCAGTATTTT
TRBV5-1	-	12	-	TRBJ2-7	CASAGRSYEQYF	TGCGCCAGCGCGGGCAGATCCTACGAGCAGTACTTC
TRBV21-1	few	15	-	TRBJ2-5	CASSGLAGAPVLQYF	TGTGCCAGCAGCGGTCTAGCGGGAGCCCCTGTGTTGCAGTACTTC
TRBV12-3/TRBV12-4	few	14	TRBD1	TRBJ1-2	CASSSRQGMRGCTF	TGTGCCAGCAGTTCTCGACAGGGAATGCGGGGCTGCACCTTC
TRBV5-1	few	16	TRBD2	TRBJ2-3	CASSTGTSGYTDTQYF	TGCGCCAGCAGCACGGGGACTAGCGGGTACACAGATACGCAGTATTTT
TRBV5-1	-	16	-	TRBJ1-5	CASSLDGTDHNQPQHF	TGCGCCAGCAGCTTGGACGGAACAGACCACAATCAGCCCCAGCATTTT
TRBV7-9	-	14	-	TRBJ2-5	CASRAGTYQETQYF	TGTGCCAGCAGAGCCGGGACATACCAAGAGACCCAGTACTTC
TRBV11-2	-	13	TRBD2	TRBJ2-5	CATRLAGQETQYF	TGTGCCACGAGACTAGCGGGGCAAGAGACCCAGTACTTC
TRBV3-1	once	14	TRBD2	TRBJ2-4	CASSRSGSGRQQYF	TGTGCCAGCAGCCGCAGCGGTAGCGGGAGACAGCAGTACTTC
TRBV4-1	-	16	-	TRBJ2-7	CASSQEAVSPTYEQYF	TGCGCCAGCAGCCAAGAAGCGGTTAGCCCAACCTACGAGCAGTACTTC
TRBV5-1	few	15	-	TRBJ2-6	CASSLGRAGANVLNF	TGCGCCAGCAGCTTGGGAAGGGCTGGGGCCAACGTCCTGAATTTC
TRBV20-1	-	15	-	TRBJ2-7	CSARGASLSSYEQYF	TGCAGTGCTAGGGGGGCCAGCCTTTCCTCCTACGAGCAGTACTTC
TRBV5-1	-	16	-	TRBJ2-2	CASSPSGGPNTGELFF	TGCGCCAGCAGCCCCTCCGGGGGGCCCAACACCGGGGAGCTGTTTTTT
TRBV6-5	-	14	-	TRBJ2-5	CASSYLHGKSEQYF	TGTGCCAGCAGTTACCTCCACGGGAAGTCGGAGCAGTACTTC